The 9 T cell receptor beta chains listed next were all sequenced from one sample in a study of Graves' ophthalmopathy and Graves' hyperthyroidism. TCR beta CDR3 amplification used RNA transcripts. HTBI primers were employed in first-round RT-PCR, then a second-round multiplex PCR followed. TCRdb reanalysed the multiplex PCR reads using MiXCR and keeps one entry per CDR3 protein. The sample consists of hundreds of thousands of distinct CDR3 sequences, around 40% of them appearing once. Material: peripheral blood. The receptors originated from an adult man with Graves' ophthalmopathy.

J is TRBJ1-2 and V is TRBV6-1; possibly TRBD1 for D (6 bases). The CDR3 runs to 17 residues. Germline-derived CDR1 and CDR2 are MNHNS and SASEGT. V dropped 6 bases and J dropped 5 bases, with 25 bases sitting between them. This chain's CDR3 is CASRLLHTGSALYGYTF. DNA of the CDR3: TGTGCCAGCAGACTTTTGCACACAGGGAGCGCCTTGTATGGCTACACCTTC.

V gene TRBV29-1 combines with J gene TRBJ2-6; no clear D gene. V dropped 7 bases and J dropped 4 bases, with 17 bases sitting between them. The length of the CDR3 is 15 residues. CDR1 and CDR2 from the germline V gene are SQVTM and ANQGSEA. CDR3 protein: CSGLVMGSGANVLTF. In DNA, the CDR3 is TGCAGCGGATTAGTAATGGGTTCCGGGGCCAACGTCCTGACTTTC.

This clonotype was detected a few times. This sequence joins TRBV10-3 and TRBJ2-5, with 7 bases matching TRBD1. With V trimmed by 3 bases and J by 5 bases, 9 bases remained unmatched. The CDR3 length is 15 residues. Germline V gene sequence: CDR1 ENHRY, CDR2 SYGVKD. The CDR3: CAISDRTGERETQYF. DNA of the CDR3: TGTGCCATCAGTGATCGTACAGGGGAGAGGGAGACCCAGTACTTC.

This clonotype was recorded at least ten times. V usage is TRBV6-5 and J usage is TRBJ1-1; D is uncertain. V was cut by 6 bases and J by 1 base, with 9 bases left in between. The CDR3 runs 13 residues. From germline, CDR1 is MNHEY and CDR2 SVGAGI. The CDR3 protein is CASSAQRNTEAFF. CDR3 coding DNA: TGTGCCAGCAGCGCACAACGGAACACTGAAGCTTTCTTT.

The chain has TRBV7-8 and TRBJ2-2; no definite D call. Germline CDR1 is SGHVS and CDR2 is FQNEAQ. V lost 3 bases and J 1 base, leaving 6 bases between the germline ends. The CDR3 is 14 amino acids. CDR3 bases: TGTGCCAGCAGCTTGTTTGTGAACACCGGGGAGCTGTTTTTT. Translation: CASSLFVNTGELFF.

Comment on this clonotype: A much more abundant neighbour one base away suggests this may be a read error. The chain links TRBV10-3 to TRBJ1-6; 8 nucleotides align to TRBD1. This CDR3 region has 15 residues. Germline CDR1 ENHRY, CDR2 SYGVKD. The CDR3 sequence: CVSRRDRSADSPLHF. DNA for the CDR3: TGTGTCAGCAGGCGGGACAGGTCGGCGGATTCACCCCTCCACTTT.

The CDR3 DNA follows: TGTGCCAGCAGTTTTTTTTTGACGACAGGGGATCAGCCCCAGCATTTT. Amino acids: CASSFFLTTGDQPQHF. The rearrangement uses TRBV12-3 or TRBV12-4 and TRBJ1-5, with 8 bases lining up with TRBD1. Losses at the gene ends were 3 bases for V and 5 bases for J; bases not matched to a gene: 9. CDR3 length: 16 amino acids.

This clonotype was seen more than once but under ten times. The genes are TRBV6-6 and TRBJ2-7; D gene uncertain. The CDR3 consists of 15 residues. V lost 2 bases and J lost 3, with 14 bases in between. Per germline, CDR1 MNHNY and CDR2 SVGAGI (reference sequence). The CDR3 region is CASSYTKPGSYEQYF. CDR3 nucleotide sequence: TGTGCCAGCAGTTACACCAAACCGGGCAGCTACGAGCAGTACTTC.

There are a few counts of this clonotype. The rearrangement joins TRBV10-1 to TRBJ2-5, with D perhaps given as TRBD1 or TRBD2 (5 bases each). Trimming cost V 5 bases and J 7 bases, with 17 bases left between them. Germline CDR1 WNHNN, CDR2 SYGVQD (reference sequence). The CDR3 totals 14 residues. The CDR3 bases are TGCGCCAGCAGTTCAGAGGACATCGGAGGGACCCAGTACTTC. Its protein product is CASSSEDIGGTQYF.